This TCR beta chain emerged from a study of shared clonotypes between healthy human individuals (dated by TCRdb to about 2020). Regarding the complete study: The cohort included a few men and a couple of women between 18 and 49 years of age. For each donor, three plates each were used for CD4 naive and CD4 memory, two plates were used for CD8 naive, and one plate was used for CD8 memory. The study deeply sequenced blood TCR repertoires of five healthy adults to estimate repertoire size and the extent of clonotype sharing between individuals. Libraries were prepared and TCR repertoires were sequenced by different laboratories using diverse techniques, in order to increase sequencing depth and limit assay-specific biases. Each donor's leukapheresis produced roughly between roughly 0.85 and 9.5 billion PBMCs. Broad study findings and their caveats: Across a few donors, approximately 4.9% of naive CD4, approximately 3.6% of naive CD8, 2% to 2.5% of memory CD4, and roughly 0.4% of memory CD8 clonotypes were shared. The genetic and exposure-history diversity represented was limited by the small number of donors. Naive subsets generally had larger estimated clonotype richness than memory subsets did. Incomplete sequencing was indicated by rarefaction of sorted-subset datasets, despite the large sequencing depth. Compared with non-shared clonotypes, clonotypes shared by all four sorted-subset donors had higher generation probabilities. Sampling was limited to blood, and TCR repertoires in tissue likely differ from TCR repertoires in blood. Based on pairwise subsampling, the degree of clonotype sharing among donors was expected to be affected by sequencing depth.

In the case of this clone: The antigen this receptor binds is unknown. No base quality information exists; no much larger clone differs at one position.

Trimming costs V 5 bases and J 10 bases, and their ends lie 17 bases apart. The CDR3 spans 13 residues, from the cysteine through the phenylalanine. The read is trimmed to its CDR3 DNA, 39 bases read in frame from base 1. Looking up the germline V gene (reference sequence) yields CDR1 SEHNR and CDR2 FQNEAQ. CD8 naive samples were CD45RO-negative cells positively selected for CCR7, giving a CD45RA+CCR7+ population that excluded TemRA cells. The donors were healthy, HIV-negative adults who had no recently reported acute infections or vaccinations. Every donor was a Caucasian adult residing in Nashville, Tennessee, USA. After blood collection by leukapheresis, PBMCs were isolated using Ficoll-Histopaque density gradient centrifugation and then cryopreserved in the vapor phase of liquid nitrogen. Analytical flow cytometry was used to check the purity and quantity of every magnetically sorted T cell population. Genomic DNA was isolated from each sorted fraction and quantified by UV absorbance on a Nanodrop 2000c.

TCR CDR3 regions were amplified from genomic DNA by multiplex PCR using the deep immunoSEQ assay. For each cell subset, the extracted genomic DNA was distributed evenly across all wells of several immunoSEQ 96-well plates, and each plate served as one replicate. For sorted subsets, each replicate PCR was loaded with 200 ng genomic DNA, equivalent to roughly 30,000 T cell genomes. Purified libraries were measured with a Qubit 3.0 fluorometer, size-checked on a Bioanalyzer 2100, and measured again with the KAPA Library Quantification kit. Every immunoSEQ 96-well plate was sequenced on a separate single-read 150-cycle Illumina NextSeq 550 flow cell. As for the authors' bioinformatics: The immunoSEQ output contained only junctional sequences without quality scores, so filtering could not match that applied to full-length reads. Sequences were annotated with PyIR, a Python wrapper for IgBLAST v1.9, and V/J genes and CDR3 were assigned using IMGT germline references. Reads with weak V/J assignments (E-value above 1e-6), missing CDR3, stop codons, out-of-frame junctions, or ambiguous translated residues were removed. A V3J clonotype was defined by an identical inferred V gene, J gene, and CDR3 amino acid sequence. The percentage overlap between two repertoires was calculated by dividing the number of shared unique clonotypes by the size of the smaller repertoire. RTK rarefaction, the Chao1 estimator, and Recon v2.1 estimates of unobserved clonotypes were used to assess repertoire richness. For all TCRbeta clonotypes obtained by the gDNA method from a few donors, generation probabilities were computed with OLGA. The table comes from immuneACCESS by way of TCRdb, which keeps in-frame sequences with V and J called. Part of the clones is missing from these tables; in studies checked, under half for an unresolved V gene and the rest for unknown reasons. V, J and clone size are those of that table, while D and trimming were read from the DNA. The sample profile shows around 2,100,000 clones; about 95% of them were found once. 0.95% to 1.5% of the sample rests with the top ten.

The chain is made from TRBV7-9 and TRBJ1-1; the D gene is perhaps TRBD1, on 6 matching bases. The sequence came from a man younger than 35 in good health. Sequencing used naive CD8+ T cells sorted from blood. The sample's cell subset or site label, in plain terms: CD45RA+CCR7+. The CDR3 reads CASSPLLDRGAFF. The sequenced DNA: TGTGCCAGCAGCCCATTGCTGGACAGAGGAGCTTTCTTT.